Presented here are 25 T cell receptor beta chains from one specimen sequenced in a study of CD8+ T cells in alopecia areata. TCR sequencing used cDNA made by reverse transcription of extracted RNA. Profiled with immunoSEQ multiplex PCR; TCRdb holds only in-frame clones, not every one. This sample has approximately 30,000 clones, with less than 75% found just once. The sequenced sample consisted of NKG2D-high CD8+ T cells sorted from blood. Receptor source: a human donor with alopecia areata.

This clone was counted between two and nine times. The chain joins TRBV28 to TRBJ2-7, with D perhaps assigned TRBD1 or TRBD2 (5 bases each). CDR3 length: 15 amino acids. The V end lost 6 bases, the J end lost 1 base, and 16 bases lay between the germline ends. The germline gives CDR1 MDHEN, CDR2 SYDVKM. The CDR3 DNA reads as TGTGCCAGCAGCTTTTCGGGACGCCCGTCCTACGAGCAGTACTTC. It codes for CASSFSGRPSYEQYF.

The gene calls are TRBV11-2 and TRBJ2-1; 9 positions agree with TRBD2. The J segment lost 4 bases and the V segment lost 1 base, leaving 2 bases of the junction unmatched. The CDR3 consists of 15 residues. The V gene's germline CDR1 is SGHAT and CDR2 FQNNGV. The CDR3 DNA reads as TGTGCCAGCAGCTTAGTGCTAGCGGGGTACAATGAGCAGTTCTTC. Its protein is CASSLVLAGYNEQFF.

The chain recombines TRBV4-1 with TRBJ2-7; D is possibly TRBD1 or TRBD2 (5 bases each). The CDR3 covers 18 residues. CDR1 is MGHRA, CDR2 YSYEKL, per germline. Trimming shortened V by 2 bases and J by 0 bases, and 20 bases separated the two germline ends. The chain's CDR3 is CASSQQEVRQRTSYEQYF. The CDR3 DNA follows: TGCGCCAGCAGCCAACAGGAAGTTCGACAGCGGACCTCCTACGAGCAGTACTTC.

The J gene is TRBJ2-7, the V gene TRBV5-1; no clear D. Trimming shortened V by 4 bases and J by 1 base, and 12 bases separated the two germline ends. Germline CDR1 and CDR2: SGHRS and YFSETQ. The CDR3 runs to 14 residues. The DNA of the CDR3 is TGCGCCAGCAGCCCCAATTTGATGTCCTACGAGCAGTACTTC. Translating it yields CASSPNLMSYEQYF.

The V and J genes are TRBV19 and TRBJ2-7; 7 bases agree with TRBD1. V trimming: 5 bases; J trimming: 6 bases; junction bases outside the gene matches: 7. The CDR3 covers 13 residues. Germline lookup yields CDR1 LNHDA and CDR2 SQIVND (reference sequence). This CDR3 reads CASSGMTGSEQYF. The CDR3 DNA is TGTGCCAGTAGTGGGATGACAGGGTCCGAGCAGTACTTC.

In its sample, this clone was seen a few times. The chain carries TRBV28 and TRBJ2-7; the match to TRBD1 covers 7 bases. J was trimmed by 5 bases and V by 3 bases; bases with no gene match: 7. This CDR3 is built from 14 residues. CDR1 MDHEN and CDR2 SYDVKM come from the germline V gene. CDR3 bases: TGTGCCAGCAGTTTTAGGGGGCTTGTCCACGAGCAGTACTTC. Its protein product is CASSFRGLVHEQYF. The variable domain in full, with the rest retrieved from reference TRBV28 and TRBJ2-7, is DVKVTQSSRYLVKRTGEKVFLECVQDMDHENMFWYRQDPGLGLRLIYFSYDVKMKEKGDIPEGYSVSREKKERFSLILESASTNQTSMYLCASSFRGLVHEQYFGPGTRLTVT.

CDR3 in DNA: TGTGCCAGCAGCAGCTCGACAGGACCCCCCTCCTACGAGCAGTACTTC. As protein: CASSSSTGPPSYEQYF. The chain is built from TRBV7-6 and TRBJ2-7, with D possibly matching TRBD1 (6 bases). Germline V CDR1 and CDR2: SGHVS, FNYEAQ. The V end was cut by 5 bases, the J end by 0 bases, with 17 bases between. There are 16 residues in the CDR3.

The CDR3 DNA follows: TGTGCCAGCAGCTCGGGCCTAGACATCTATGAGCAGTTCTTC. Protein product: CASSSGLDIYEQFF. J is TRBJ2-1 and V is TRBV5-4; D remains unclear. From germline, CDR1 is SGHNT and CDR2 YYREEE (reference sequence). Between the trimmed V and J ends, which lost 3 bases and 8 bases, there was a span of 15 bases. The CDR3 covers 14 residues.

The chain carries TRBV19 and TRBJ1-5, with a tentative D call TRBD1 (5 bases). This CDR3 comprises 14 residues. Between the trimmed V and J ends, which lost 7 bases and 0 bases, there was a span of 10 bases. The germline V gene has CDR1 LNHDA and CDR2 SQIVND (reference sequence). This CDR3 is CASNPGVSNQPQHF. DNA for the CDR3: TGTGCCAGTAATCCGGGGGTTAGCAATCAGCCCCAGCATTTT. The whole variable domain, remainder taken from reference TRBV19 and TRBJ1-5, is DGGITQSPKYLFRKEGQNVTLSCEQNLNHDAMYWYRQDPGQGLRLIYYSQIVNDFQKGDIAEGYSVSREKKESFPLTVTSAQKNPTAFYLCASNPGVSNQPQHFGDGTRLSIL.

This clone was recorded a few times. The CDR3 reads CASSPNSGNNQPQHF. CDR3 sequence (DNA): TGCGCCAGCAGCCCTAATTCAGGGAACAATCAGCCCCAGCATTTT. V and J are TRBV4-3 and TRBJ1-5; tentative D call: TRBD1 (5 bases). Germline V CDR1 and CDR2: LGHNA, YSLEER. The V end lost 4 bases, the J end lost 3 bases, and 13 bases lay between the germline ends. The CDR3 is made up of 15 amino acids.

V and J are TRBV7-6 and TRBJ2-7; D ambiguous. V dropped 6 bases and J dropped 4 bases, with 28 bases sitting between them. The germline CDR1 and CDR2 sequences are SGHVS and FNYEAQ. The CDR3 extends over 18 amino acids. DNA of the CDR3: TGTGCCAGCAGTCCTCCCTCCTGGGCCACCGGTGGAACATACGAGCAGTACTTC. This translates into CASSPPSWATGGTYEQYF.

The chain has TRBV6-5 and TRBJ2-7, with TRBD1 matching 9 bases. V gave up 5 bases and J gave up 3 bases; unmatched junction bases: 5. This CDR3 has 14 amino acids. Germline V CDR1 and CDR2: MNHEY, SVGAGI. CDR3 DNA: TGTGCCAGCAGTCCAGGACAGGGGTACTACGAGCAGTACTTC. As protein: CASSPGQGYYEQYF.

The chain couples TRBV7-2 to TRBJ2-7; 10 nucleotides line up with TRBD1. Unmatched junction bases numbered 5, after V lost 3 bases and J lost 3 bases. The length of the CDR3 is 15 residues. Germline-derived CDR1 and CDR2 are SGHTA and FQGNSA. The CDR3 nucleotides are TGTGCCAGCAGCTTGGGACAGGGGCTGGGCTACGAGCAGTACTTC. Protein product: CASSLGQGLGYEQYF.

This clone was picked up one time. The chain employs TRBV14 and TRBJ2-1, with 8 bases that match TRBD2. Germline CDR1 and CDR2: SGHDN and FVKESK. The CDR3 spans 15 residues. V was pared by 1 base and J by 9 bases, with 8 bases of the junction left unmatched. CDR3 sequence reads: CASSQVTVGGAEQFF. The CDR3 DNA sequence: TGTGCCAGCAGCCAAGTGACGGTCGGGGGGGCTGAGCAGTTCTTC. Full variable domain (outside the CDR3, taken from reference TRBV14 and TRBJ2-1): EAGVTQFPSHSVIEKGQTVTLRCDPISGHDNLYWYRRVMGKEIKFLLHFVKESKQDESGMPNNRFLAERTGGTYSTLKVQPAELEDSGVYFCASSQVTVGGAEQFFGPGTRLTVL.

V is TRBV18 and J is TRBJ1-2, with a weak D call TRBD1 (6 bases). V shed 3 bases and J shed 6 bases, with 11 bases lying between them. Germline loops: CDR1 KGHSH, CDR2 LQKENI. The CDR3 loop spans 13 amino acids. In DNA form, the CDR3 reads TGTGCCAGCTCACCTGAGCCAGGGGATGGCTACACCTTC. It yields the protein CASSPEPGDGYTF.

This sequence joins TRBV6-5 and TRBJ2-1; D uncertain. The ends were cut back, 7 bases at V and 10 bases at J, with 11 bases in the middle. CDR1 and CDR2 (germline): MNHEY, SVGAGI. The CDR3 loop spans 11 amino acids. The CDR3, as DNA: TGTGCCAGCACCTTCGACGGGGAGCAGTTCTTC. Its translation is CASTFDGEQFF.

The CDR3 is CASSYVDGGELFF. Written as DNA, the CDR3 is TGTGCCAGCAGTTACGTGGATGGCGGGGAGCTGTTTTTT. V and J are TRBV6-5 and TRBJ2-2; D not resolved. This CDR3 spans 13 amino acids. Germline lookup yields CDR1 MNHEY and CDR2 SVGAGI. Trimming shortened V by 2 bases and J by 7 bases, and 8 bases separated the two germline ends.

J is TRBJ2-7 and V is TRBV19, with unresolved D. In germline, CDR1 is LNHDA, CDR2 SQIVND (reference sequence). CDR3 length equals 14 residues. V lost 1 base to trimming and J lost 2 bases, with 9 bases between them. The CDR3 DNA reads TGTGCCAGTAGTATAGGGTTGGGGACCTACGAGCAGTACTTC. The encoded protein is CASSIGLGTYEQYF.

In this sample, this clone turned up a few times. CDR3 loop: CSVEIAYTGELFF. The CDR3 DNA reads as TGCAGCGTTGAAATTGCCTACACCGGGGAGCTGTTTTTT. This chain joins TRBV29-1 and TRBJ2-2; D is unclear. Per the germline V gene, CDR1 is SQVTM and CDR2 is ANQGSEA. Trimming removed 2 bases from V and 3 bases from J, with 7 bases in between. CDR3 length: 13 amino acids.

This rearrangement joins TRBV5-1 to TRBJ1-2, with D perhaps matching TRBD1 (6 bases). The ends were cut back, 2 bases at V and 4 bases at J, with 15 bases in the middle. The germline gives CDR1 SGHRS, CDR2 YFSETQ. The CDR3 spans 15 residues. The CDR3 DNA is TGCGCCAGCAGCTTTGCCACAACAGGGTCCTATGGCTACACCTTC. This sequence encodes CASSFATTGSYGYTF.

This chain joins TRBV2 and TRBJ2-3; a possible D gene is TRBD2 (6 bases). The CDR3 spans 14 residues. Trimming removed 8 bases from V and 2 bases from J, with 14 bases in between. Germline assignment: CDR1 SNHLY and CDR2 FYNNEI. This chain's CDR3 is CASFFQGLTDTQYF. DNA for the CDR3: TGTGCCAGCTTTTTCCAGGGACTCACAGATACGCAGTATTTT.

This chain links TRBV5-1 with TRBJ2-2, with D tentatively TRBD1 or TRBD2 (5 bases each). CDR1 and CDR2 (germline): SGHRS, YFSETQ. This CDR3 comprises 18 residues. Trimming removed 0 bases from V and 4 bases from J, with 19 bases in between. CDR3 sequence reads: CASSLVGVPMGVTGELFF. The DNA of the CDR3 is TGCGCCAGCAGCTTGGTAGGAGTTCCCATGGGGGTCACCGGGGAGCTGTTTTTT.

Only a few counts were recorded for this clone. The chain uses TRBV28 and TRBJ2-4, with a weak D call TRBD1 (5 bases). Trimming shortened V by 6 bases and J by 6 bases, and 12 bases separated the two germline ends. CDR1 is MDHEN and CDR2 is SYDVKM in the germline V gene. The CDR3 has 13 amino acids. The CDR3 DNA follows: TGTGCCAGCAGCCCAGGGCGTGGAAACATTCAGTACTTC. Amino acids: CASSPGRGNIQYF.

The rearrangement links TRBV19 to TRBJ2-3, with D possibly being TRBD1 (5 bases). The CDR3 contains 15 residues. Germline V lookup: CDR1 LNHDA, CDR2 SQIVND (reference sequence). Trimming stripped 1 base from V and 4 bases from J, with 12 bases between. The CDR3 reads CASSIATHRPDTQYF. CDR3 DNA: TGTGCCAGTAGTATAGCGACCCACAGGCCAGATACGCAGTATTTT.

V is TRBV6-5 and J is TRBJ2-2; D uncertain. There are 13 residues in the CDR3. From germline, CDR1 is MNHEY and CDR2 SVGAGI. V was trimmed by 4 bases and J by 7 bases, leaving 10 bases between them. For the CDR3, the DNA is TGTGCCAGCAGTTCCCCGAGCGACGGGGAGCTGTTTTTT. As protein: CASSSPSDGELFF.